This T cell receptor beta chain stems from a study of shared clonotypes between healthy human individuals. Study-level points and caveats: Naive subsets tended to show greater estimated richness than memory subsets.

Points on this clone: The antigen is undetermined. Within the sample, other DNA sequences also encode this same CDR3.

CDR1 MGHDK and CDR2 SYGVNS come from the germline V gene. The ends lost 3 bases at V and 3 bases at J; junction bases unmatched: 1. The CDR3 spans 13 residues. Donors comprised only Caucasian adults living in Nashville, Tennessee. Each subset's genomic DNA was shared equally among a number of immunoSEQ plates. This table comes from immunoSEQ multiplex PCR, and its TCRdb copy is limited to in-frame clones, with some not included. Among roughly 2.6 million clones, roughly 92% were seen once, and the ten largest hold around 0.15%. The receptor comes from a man in his late teens or twenties in good health. The V and J genes are TRBV25-1 and TRBJ1-1, with 7 nucleotides matching TRBD1. Specimen: naive CD4+ T cells sorted from blood. This sample's subset: CD45RA+ positively selected. The CDR3 DNA sequence: TGTGCCAGCAGTGAGACAGGGTACACTGAAGCTTTCTTT. The encoded protein is CASSETGYTEAFF.